The 27 T cell receptor beta chains listed next were all sequenced from one sample in a study of metastatic and nonmetastatic thyroid tumors. TCRdb reanalyzed the PCR reads via MiXCR. The table records 91,000 or so clones, approximately 12% of them present only once. Thyroid surgery took place with no prior treatment in any patient. The material sequenced was blood. The receptors shown here come from a female donor with papillary thyroid cancer or a benign thyroid nodule (not recorded which). Some clones in this sample may be carry-over from other donors' samples.

This clone was seen repeatedly, ten times or more. The chain uses TRBV12-3 or TRBV12-4 and TRBJ1-1, with 7 nucleotides matching TRBD1. This CDR3 spans 13 amino acids. V was clipped by 6 bases and J by 6 bases; unmatched bases: 7. The CDR3 spells CASSVRGYAEAFF. CDR3 coding DNA: TGTGCCAGCAGCGTCAGGGGGTATGCTGAAGCTTTCTTT.

This clone was observed at least ten times. This sequence joins TRBV18 and TRBJ1-4, with TRBD1 matching 8 bases. CDR3 length: 13 amino acids. CDR1 is KGHSH, CDR2 LQKENI, per germline. V was clipped by 5 bases and J by 8 bases; unmatched bases: 4. The chain's CDR3 is CASSRGTGEKLFF. The CDR3 nucleotides are TGTGCCAGCTCAAGAGGGACAGGCGAAAAACTGTTTTTT. Variable domain in full (rest from reference TRBV18 and TRBJ1-4): NAGVMQNPRHLVRRRGQEARLRCSPMKGHSHVYWYRQLPEEGLKFMVYLQKENIIDESGMPKERFSAEFPKEGPSILRIQQVVRGDSAAYFCASSRGTGEKLFFGSGTQLSVL.

This clone was recorded many times. Other DNA sequences of this sample code for an identical CDR3. J is TRBJ1-1 and V is TRBV5-1; TRBD1 agrees at 7 bases. This CDR3 region has 16 residues. V shed 0 bases and J 4 bases; nucleotides not matched to a gene: 9. Germline V gene sequence: CDR1 SGHRS, CDR2 YFSETQ. Here the CDR3 reads CASSLGNTGVPTEAFF. CDR3 nucleotide sequence: TGCGCCAGCAGCTTGGGCAACACAGGGGTCCCCACTGAAGCTTTCTTT.

This clone was found many times. The chain couples TRBV7-2 to TRBJ1-1, with a weak D call TRBD1 (5 bases). V lost 6 bases and J lost 1, with 9 bases in between. This CDR3 comprises 13 residues. Germline assignment: CDR1 SGHTA and CDR2 FQGNSA. CDR3 in amino acids: CASRRTRNTEAFF. In DNA, the CDR3 is TGTGCCAGCAGGCGGACAAGGAACACTGAAGCTTTCTTT.

Ten or more counts support this clone. The chain couples TRBV28 to TRBJ1-5; 7 bases map to TRBD1. The trim removed 4 bases at V and 3 bases at J, leaving 9 bases unmatched. Germline lookup yields CDR1 MDHEN and CDR2 SYDVKM. The CDR3 runs 16 residues. The CDR3 loop reads CASSSVRQGYNQPQHF. The CDR3 DNA follows: TGTGCCAGCAGTTCGGTTCGACAGGGCTACAATCAGCCCCAGCATTTT.

This clone was seen more than once but under ten times. A much larger clone is a single base away; this may be a read error. The J gene is TRBJ2-1, the V gene TRBV6-1; TRBD1 might be the D (5 bases). The CDR3 has 11 residues. From germline, CDR1 is MNHNS and CDR2 SASEGT. The CDR3 sequence: CSSSERGEQFF. The CDR3 DNA reads as TGTTCCAGCAGTGAAAGGGGTGAGCAGTTCTTC.

For this clone: A read error is possible here, since a much larger clone lies one base away. CDR3 sequence reads: CASSLDLANLYAF. The CDR3, as DNA: TGCGCCAGCAGCTTGGACCTAGCTAATCTCTACGCCTTC. The chain is built from TRBV5-1 and TRBJ1-2, with D unclear. The length of the CDR3 is 13 residues. The germline V gene has CDR1 SGHRS and CDR2 YFSETQ.

This clone was recorded many times. V is TRBV5-1 and J is TRBJ1-4; D remains ambiguous. CDR1 SGHRS and CDR2 YFSETQ come from the germline V gene. The CDR3 is 16 amino acids. V lost 0 bases and J lost 8, with 17 bases in between. CDR3 nucleotides: TGCGCCAGCAGCTTGGGACAAGGATCGGGCGTCGAAAAACTGTTTTTT. Its translation is CASSLGQGSGVEKLFF. The full variable domain, its missing parts supplied by reference TRBV5-1 and TRBJ1-4, is KAGVTQTPRYLIKTRGQQVTLSCSPISGHRSVSWYQQTPGQGLQFLFEYFSETQRNKGNFPGRFSGRQFSNSRSEMNVSTLELGDSALYLCASSLGQGSGVEKLFFGSGTQLSVL.

As concerns this clone: A much bigger clone sits one base away, suggesting this may be a read error. V and J are TRBV4-2 and TRBJ2-1, with TRBD2 matching over 9 bases. CDR3 length: 18 amino acids. Germline CDR1 is LGHNA and CDR2 is YNFKEQ. Unmatched junction bases numbered 11, after V lost 1 base and J lost 4 bases. The CDR3 loop is CASSQADQGLAPYNEQFF. The CDR3, as DNA: TGTGCCAGCAGCCAAGCCGACCAGGGACTAGCCCCATACAATGAGCAGTTCTTC.

This rearrangement joins TRBV11-2 to TRBJ1-2, with 7 bases that match TRBD1. The CDR3 consists of 16 residues. The germline V gene has CDR1 SGHAT and CDR2 FQNNGV. Trimming cost V 5 bases and J 4 bases; bases outside gene matches: 13. The CDR3 sequence is CASSTRMDRRSYGYTF. CDR3 nucleotide sequence: TGTGCCAGCAGCACACGGATGGACAGGAGGAGCTATGGCTACACCTTC. The whole variable domain, remainder taken from reference TRBV11-2 and TRBJ1-2, is EAGVAQSPRYKIIEKRQSVAFWCNPISGHATLYWYQQILGQGPKLLIQFQNNGVVDDSQLPKDRFSAERLKGVDSTLKIQPAKLEDSAVYLCASSTRMDRRSYGYTFGSGTRLTVV.

The table lists this clone with many counts. The V call is TRBV4-2, the J call TRBJ1-2; no firm D call. Trimming left V 0 bases short and J 0 bases short, with 8 bases between. CDR3 length equals 15 residues. CDR1 is LGHNA and CDR2 is YNFKEQ in the germline V gene. The CDR3 sequence is CASSQEGGTNYGYTF. CDR3 bases: TGTGCCAGCAGCCAAGAAGGCGGGACTAACTATGGCTACACCTTC.

This clone has at least ten counts. The V gene is TRBV30, the J gene TRBJ1-1; D may be TRBD1 (5 bases). The germline CDR1 and CDR2 sequences are GTSNPN and SVGIG (reference sequence). Deletions cut 0 bases from V and 5 bases from J, with 13 bases between. The CDR3 totals 14 residues. For the CDR3, the DNA is TGTGCCTGGAGTGTCAGGCAGGGTTGGACTGAAGCTTTCTTT. It encodes CAWSVRQGWTEAFF. Drawing the rest from reference TRBV30 and TRBJ1-1, the complete variable domain is SQTIHQWPATLVQPVGSPLSLECTVEGTSNPNLYWYRQAAGRGLQLLFYSVGIGQISSEVPQNLSASRPQDRQFILSSKKLLLSDSGFYLCAWSVRQGWTEAFFGQGTRLTVV.

This clone was counted ten times or more. The V gene is TRBV30, the J gene TRBJ1-3, with D perhaps matching TRBD1 (5 bases). V was cut by 2 bases and J by 7 bases, with 18 bases left in between. Germline lookup yields CDR1 GTSNPN and CDR2 SVGIG (reference sequence). There are 15 residues in the CDR3. The CDR3 DNA reads as TGTGCCTGGAGTCCGATTGGGGGACTGAAGAACACCATATATTTT. Amino acid sequence: CAWSPIGGLKNTIYF.

This clone was counted many times. The rearrangement uses TRBV28 and TRBJ1-4; TRBD1 agrees at 8 bases. The CDR3 is 15 amino acids. The ends lost 5 bases at V and 3 bases at J; junction bases unmatched: 5. CDR1 is MDHEN, CDR2 SYDVKM, per germline. The CDR3 here is CASSAWTGSNEKLFF. CDR3 coding DNA: TGTGCCAGCAGTGCCTGGACAGGGTCTAATGAAAAACTGTTTTTT.

This clone was picked up many times. This rearrangement joins TRBV19 to TRBJ2-3; D is undetermined. Germline CDR1 LNHDA, CDR2 SQIVND (reference sequence). This CDR3 comprises 16 residues. Trimming took 6 bases from V and 0 from J, leaving 16 bases between them. CDR3 DNA sequence: TGTGCCAGTAGCCTGGAACAGTCAGCTAGCACAGATACGCAGTATTTT. This codes for CASSLEQSASTDTQYF. Together with reference TRBV19 and TRBJ2-3, the CDR3 gives the full variable domain: DGGITQSPKYLFRKEGQNVTLSCEQNLNHDAMYWYRQDPGQGLRLIYYSQIVNDFQKGDIAEGYSVSREKKESFPLTVTSAQKNPTAFYLCASSLEQSASTDTQYFGPGTRLTVL.

This clone has ten or more counts. The CDR3 reads CASSQGTSGYNEQFF. As DNA, the CDR3 is TGTGCCAGCAGCCAGGGGACGAGCGGATACAATGAGCAGTTCTTC. V gene TRBV4-2 combines with J gene TRBJ2-1; D possibly uses TRBD1 or TRBD2 (5 bases each). CDR1 LGHNA and CDR2 YNFKEQ come from the germline V gene. The CDR3 is 15 residues long. Between the trimmed V and J ends, which lost 3 bases and 4 bases, there was a span of 13 bases.

This clone was recorded at least ten times. This sequence joins TRBV6-2 or TRBV6-3 and TRBJ2-7; 11 positions match TRBD2. After removal of 6 bases from V and 2 bases from J, the junction contained 6 bases not matched to a gene. Germline CDR1 and CDR2: MNHEY and SVGEGT. CDR3 size: 15 residues. The DNA for the CDR3 is TGTGCCAGCAGATCCGGGACTAGCGGAGCCTACGAGCAGTACTTC. Residues: CASRSGTSGAYEQYF.

This clone was detected ten times or more. Other DNA sequences in this specimen translate into the identical CDR3. The CDR3 DNA reads as TGTGCCTGGAGTTCCACAGGGGGCGGGTATAATTCACCCCTCCACTTT. Encoded protein: CAWSSTGGGYNSPLHF. The chain carries TRBV30 and TRBJ1-6; 9 nucleotides align to TRBD1. This CDR3 comprises 16 residues. V was pared by 2 bases and J by 4 bases, with 6 bases of the junction left unmatched. From germline, CDR1 is GTSNPN and CDR2 SVGIG (reference sequence).

This clone was recorded at least ten times. This chain links TRBV12-3 or TRBV12-4 with TRBJ2-7; unclear D gene. Trimming took off 4 bases at V and 9 bases at J, with 10 bases between the two ends. This CDR3 is built from 11 residues. CDR3 DNA: TGTGCCAGCAGTTACGGAACTACGCAGTACTTC. It yields the protein CASSYGTTQYF.

The chain combines TRBV19 with TRBJ2-6; no firm D call. CDR1 LNHDA and CDR2 SQIVND come from the germline V gene (reference sequence). Trimming removed 3 bases from V and 1 base from J, with 10 bases in between. The CDR3 contains 16 residues. The CDR3 sequence is CASSIVRVSGANVLTF. For the CDR3, the DNA is TGTGCCAGTAGTATTGTTAGGGTTTCTGGGGCCAACGTCCTGACTTTC.

The table lists this clone with many counts. V is TRBV30 and J is TRBJ2-7; 9 nucleotides agree with TRBD2. J gave up 7 bases and V 7 bases, and 11 bases lay outside the gene matches. CDR1 and CDR2 (germline): GTSNPN, SVGIG (reference sequence). The CDR3 sequence is 13 residues long. In nucleotides, the CDR3 is TGTGCCTCCCTTACTAGCGGGTCTGGGGAGCAGTACTTC. Residues: CASLTSGSGEQYF. Together with reference TRBV30 and TRBJ2-7, the CDR3 gives the full variable domain: SQTIHQWPATLVQPVGSPLSLECTVEGTSNPNLYWYRQAAGRGLQLLFYSVGIGQISSEVPQNLSASRPQDRQFILSSKKLLLSDSGFYLCASLTSGSGEQYFGPGTRLTVT.

This clone was counted ten times or more. The rearrangement joins TRBV6-1 to TRBJ2-3; D might be TRBD2 (5 bases). Per germline, CDR1 MNHNS and CDR2 SASEGT. V was shortened by 7 bases and J by 7 bases, with 12 bases between the two germline ends. The CDR3 sequence is 12 residues long. The CDR3 sequence: CASTSSINTQYF. DNA for the CDR3: TGTGCCAGCACCTCTAGCATAAATACGCAGTATTTT.

This clone has ten or more counts. The chain uses TRBV10-3 and TRBJ1-2; tentative D call: TRBD1 (6 bases). With 4 bases removed from V and 3 bases from J, the gap between germline ends came to 24 bases. This CDR3 is 18 amino acids long. The germline V gene encodes CDR1 ENHRY and CDR2 SYGVKD. Here the CDR3 reads CAISADRYRSPRDYGYTF. In DNA, the CDR3 is TGTGCCATCAGTGCCGACAGGTACAGGTCTCCTAGGGACTATGGCTACACCTTC.

As for this clone: A clone one base away is much larger, so this may be a read error. The CDR3 spells CASSTDPVNEQFF. CDR3 in DNA: TGTGCCAGCAGCACAGACCCCGTCAATGAGCAGTTCTTC. The genes are TRBV9 and TRBJ2-1; no firm D call. The germline V gene has CDR1 SGDLS and CDR2 YYNGEE. With 4 bases removed from V and 6 bases from J, the gap between germline ends came to 11 bases. This CDR3 is 13 amino acids long.

Remarks on this clone: At one end, the junction sequence differs from germline, possibly due to a read error. This chain connects TRBV11-1 to TRBJ1-1, with a weak D call TRBD1 (5 bases). Germline V CDR1 and CDR2: SGHAT, FQDESV (reference sequence). The CDR3 has 16 residues. The CDR3 spells CASSLAPEGCDTEASF. CDR3 nucleotides: TGTGCCAGCAGCCTCGCCCCAGAGGGGTGTGACACTGAAGCTTCCTTT.

Comments on this clone: The junction shows a germline mismatch at one end, possibly a read error. The V gene is TRBV28, the J gene TRBJ2-7, with unresolved D. Looked up from germline, CDR1 is MDHEN and CDR2 is SYDVKM. This CDR3 spans 11 amino acids. The CDR3 sequence is CASSLYSEQYF. The CDR3 DNA is TGTGCCAGCAGCTTATACAGCGAGCAGTACTTC.

Notes on this clone: The final CDR3 position lacks the conserved phenylalanine or tryptophan, pointing to a likely read error. V and J are TRBV5-1 and TRBJ2-7; 9 bases fit TRBD1. Germline CDR1 SGHRS, CDR2 YFSETQ. This CDR3 comprises 15 residues. The CDR3 region is CASSLETGGPYEQYL. In nucleotides, the CDR3 is TGTGCCAGCAGCTTGGAAACAGGGGGCCCCTACGAGCAGTACCTC.